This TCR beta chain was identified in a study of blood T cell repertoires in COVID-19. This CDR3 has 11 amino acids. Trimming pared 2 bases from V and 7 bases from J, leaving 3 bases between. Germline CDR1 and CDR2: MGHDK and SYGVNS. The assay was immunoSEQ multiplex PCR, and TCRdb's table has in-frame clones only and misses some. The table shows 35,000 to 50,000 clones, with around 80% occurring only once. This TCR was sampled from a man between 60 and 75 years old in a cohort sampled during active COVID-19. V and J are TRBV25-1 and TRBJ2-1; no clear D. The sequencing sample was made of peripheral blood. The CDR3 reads CASSEQNEQFF. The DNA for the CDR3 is TGTGCCAGCAGTGAACAGAATGAGCAGTTCTTC.